This T cell receptor beta chain is drawn from a study of T-cell reconstitution after alpha-beta-depleted transplantation in children. Study-wide findings and caveats: By one year post-transplant, T-cell counts and diversity largely arose from T cells that were newly produced. TCRbeta diversity was high at day 60 in some patients (a result of surviving recipient T cells and thymic progenitors). As was reported, about two months after transplant, alpha-beta T cells came from several hundred expanded graft clones.

This clonotype was seen more than once but under ten times. Its antigen is not identified. V shed 2 bases and J shed 6 bases, with 13 bases lying between them. The CDR3 runs 15 residues. This sample's TCRbeta library carried unique molecular identifier barcodes. Each CDR3 protein gets one entry after TCRdb re-called the PCR reads with MiXCR. Of hundreds of thousands of distinct CDR3 sequences listed, under 8.5% are singletons. Specimen: PBMCs, mostly from graft donor cells, collected 360 days after TCRalphabeta/CD19-depleted stem cell transplant. This receptor was taken from a male patient aged 2 to 10 who had a stem cell transplant for acute myeloid leukemia, so the T cells may come from the graft donor. The chain has TRBV12-3 or TRBV12-4 and TRBJ2-2, with D perhaps assigned TRBD1 or TRBD2 (5 bases each). CDR3 region: CASSLPGRGAGELFF. CDR3 DNA sequence: TGTGCCAGCAGTTTACCGGGCCGAGGGGCCGGGGAGCTGTTTTTT.